This passage covers 29 T cell receptor beta chains from one sample sequenced in a study of T-cell reconstitution after alpha-beta-depleted transplantation in children. Preparation of the TCRbeta library involved a method that used unique molecular identifiers. Each CDR3 protein is one row after TCRdb ran MiXCR on the PCR reads. Of around 580,000 distinct CDR3 sequences in the sample, roughly 30% are singletons; the top ten hold 30% to 40%. This specimen consisted of PBMCs, obtained before TCRalphabeta/CD19-depleted stem cell transplant. Receptors were obtained from a boy in the first two years of life with Wiskott-Aldrich syndrome, due to receive a stem cell transplant.

This clonotype was seen a handful of times. The chain employs TRBV28 and TRBJ1-1, with D uncertain. Trimming left V 6 bases short and J 4 bases short, with 9 bases between. The germline V gene encodes CDR1 MDHEN and CDR2 SYDVKM. The CDR3 contains 12 residues. CDR3 nucleotides: TGTGCCAGCAGCACCTCCGGCACTGAAGCTTTCTTT. It is translated as CASSTSGTEAFF.

To note about this clonotype: The junction and the germline gene differ at one end; a read error may be behind it. This sequence joins TRBV5-1 and TRBJ2-1, with 8 bases fitting TRBD2. From germline, CDR1 is SGHRS and CDR2 YFSETQ. CDR3 length: 15 amino acids. The CDR3 region is CASSLKVAGYNEHFF. The CDR3 coding sequence is TGCGCCAGCAGCTTGAAGGTAGCGGGGTACAATGAGCACTTCTTC. The variable domain in full, with the rest retrieved from reference TRBV5-1 and TRBJ2-1, is KAGVTQTPRYLIKTRGQQVTLSCSPISGHRSVSWYQQTPGQGLQFLFEYFSETQRNKGNFPGRFSGRQFSNSRSEMNVSTLELGDSALYLCASSLKVAGYNEHFFGPGTRLTVL.

The gene calls are TRBV18 and TRBJ2-1; D is uncertain. The CDR3 spans 15 residues. Between the trimmed V and J ends, which lost 2 bases and 5 bases, there was a span of 13 bases. The germline V gene has CDR1 KGHSH and CDR2 LQKENI. The CDR3 protein is CASSPIAAPNNEQFF. The CDR3 DNA is TGTGCCAGCTCACCAATCGCGGCTCCTAACAATGAGCAGTTCTTC.

In regard to this clonotype: The junction departs from the called germline gene at one end, perhaps through a read error. The J gene is TRBJ2-3, the V gene TRBV5-1, with 7 bases identical to TRBD1. CDR1 is SGHRS, CDR2 YFSETQ, per germline. This CDR3 has 13 amino acids. The CDR3 protein is CASRFGTEGTQYF. DNA for the CDR3: TGCGCCAGCCGCTTTGGGACAGAAGGTACGCAGTATTTT.

The V gene is TRBV29-1, the J gene TRBJ2-5; 7 bases map to TRBD2. The germline V gene has CDR1 SQVTM and CDR2 ANQGSEA. The CDR3 has 14 amino acids. V dropped 5 bases and J dropped 0; count of bases not matched to a gene: 6. The CDR3 protein is CSVRAGLYQETQYF. For the CDR3, the DNA is TGCAGCGTTCGAGCGGGGCTGTACCAAGAGACCCAGTACTTC.

This clonotype came up a few times. The rearrangement uses TRBV12-3 or TRBV12-4 and TRBJ2-1; D could derive from TRBD1 or TRBD2 (6 bases each). This CDR3 is 17 amino acids long. V dropped 4 bases and J dropped 3 bases, with 19 bases sitting between them. The CDR3 region has the DNA TGTGCCAGCAGTTGGGGGGACAAAGGTCATCGCTACAATGAGCAGTTCTTC. Translation gives CASSWGDKGHRYNEQFF.

This clonotype was recorded many times. The gene calls are TRBV10-3 and TRBJ2-5, with D tentatively TRBD1 (5 bases). The CDR3 is 14 amino acids. CDR1 is ENHRY and CDR2 is SYGVKD in the germline V gene. The ends were cut back, 5 bases at V and 1 base at J, with 11 bases in the middle. DNA of the CDR3: TGTGCCATCAGTTCCCGGACATTCCAAGAGACCCAGTACTTC. It translates to CAISSRTFQETQYF.

CDR3: CATSAAGGANEQFF. The CDR3 DNA follows: TGTGCCACCAGCGCGGCAGGGGGGGCCAATGAGCAGTTCTTC. The chain joins TRBV24-1 to TRBJ2-1; D tentatively reads TRBD1 or TRBD2 (7 bases each). The CDR3 is 14 amino acids. Trimming cost V 7 bases and J 6 bases, with 15 bases left between them. Germline V gene data show CDR1 as KGHDR and CDR2 as SFDVKD.

The chain joins TRBV15 to TRBJ2-2, with 13 bases that match TRBD2. The V gene's germline CDR1 is LNHNV and CDR2 YYDKDF (reference sequence). V shed 3 bases and J 5 bases; nucleotides not matched to a gene: 6. The CDR3 loop spans 17 amino acids. The CDR3 loop reads CATSSALAGGRTGELFF. The DNA of the CDR3 is TGTGCCACCAGCAGCGCACTAGCGGGAGGGCGGACCGGGGAGCTGTTTTTT.

The chain recombines TRBV5-1 with TRBJ2-2, with 8 positions matching TRBD2. Germline V lookup: CDR1 SGHRS, CDR2 YFSETQ. With 1 base clipped from V and 0 bases from J, the junction kept 5 bases outside the gene matches. The CDR3 has 17 residues. CDR3 loop: CASSLRRTSPNTGELFF. The CDR3 nucleotides are TGCGCCAGCAGCTTGAGAAGGACTAGCCCGAACACCGGGGAGCTGTTTTTT.

This clonotype was recorded many times. V is TRBV20-1 and J is TRBJ2-1; D is undetermined. With 5 bases removed from V and 6 bases from J, the gap between germline ends came to 11 bases. The CDR3 sequence is 12 residues long. Germline loops: CDR1 DFQATT, CDR2 SNEGSKA (reference sequence). CDR3 in DNA: TGCAGTGCTCAGGCCGTTTTCAATGAGCAGTTCTTC. Its protein product is CSAQAVFNEQFF.

The chain links TRBV28 to TRBJ2-7; TRBD2 aligns across 7 bases. Germline CDR1 MDHEN, CDR2 SYDVKM. This CDR3 comprises 15 residues. With 6 bases clipped from V and 3 bases from J, the junction kept 11 bases outside the gene matches. CDR3 sequence reads: CASRASGTNFYEQYF. For the CDR3, the DNA is TGTGCCAGCAGAGCATCCGGGACTAACTTCTACGAGCAGTACTTC.

This sequence joins TRBV7-2 and TRBJ2-1; D possibly matches TRBD1 or TRBD2 (6 bases each). V lost 2 bases to trimming and J lost 6 bases, with 17 bases between them. Germline CDR1 SGHTA, CDR2 FQGNSA. This CDR3 spans 16 amino acids. The CDR3 coding sequence is TGTGCCAGCAGCTTAAGGGGGGCCTGGACTCCCAATGAGCAGTTCTTC. This translates into CASSLRGAWTPNEQFF.

J is TRBJ2-1 and V is TRBV20-1, with 7 nucleotides matching TRBD2. The V and J ends lost 4 bases and 4 bases, in that order; junction bases with no gene match: 13. This CDR3 has 16 residues. Germline CDR1 reads DFQATT; CDR2 reads SNEGSKA (reference sequence). This CDR3 is CSATSPSGGPYNEQFF. The CDR3 DNA is TGCAGTGCTACCTCGCCTAGCGGAGGTCCTTACAATGAGCAGTTCTTC.

The chain uses TRBV7-2 and TRBJ2-4, with 11 bases identical to TRBD2. The CDR3 is 17 amino acids. CDR1 SGHTA and CDR2 FQGNSA come from the germline V gene. The ends lost 2 bases at V and 5 bases at J; junction bases unmatched: 8. The CDR3 DNA follows: TGTGCCAGCAGCTTAACTAGCGGGAGAGGGGGGGAAAACATTCAGTACTTC. Protein sequence: CASSLTSGRGGENIQYF. Full variable domain (remainder filled in from reference TRBV7-2 and TRBJ2-4): GAGVSQSPSNKVTEKGKDVELRCDPISGHTALYWYRQSLGQGLEFLIYFQGNSAPDKSGLPSDRFSAERTGGSVSTLTIQRTQQEDSAVYLCASSLTSGRGGENIQYFGAGTRLSVL.

This chain uses TRBV5-1 with TRBJ2-1; the match to TRBD2 covers 14 bases. CDR3 size: 15 residues. After removal of 4 bases from V and 8 bases from J, the junction contained 5 bases not matched to a gene. Per the germline V gene, CDR1 is SGHRS and CDR2 is YFSETQ. CDR3 amino acids: CASSLGLAGEDEQFF. CDR3 in DNA: TGCGCCAGCAGCCTGGGACTAGCGGGAGAGGATGAGCAGTTCTTC.

The chain recombines TRBV6-1 with TRBJ1-1; no clear D. V dropped 6 bases and J dropped 7 bases, with 9 bases sitting between them. The CDR3 sequence is 11 residues long. Per the germline V gene, CDR1 is MNHNS and CDR2 is SASEGT. The CDR3, as DNA: TGTGCCAGCAGGCGGGCAGGTGAAGCTTTCTTT. Translated: CASRRAGEAFF.

This clonotype has more than one count but fewer than ten. The chain couples TRBV5-1 to TRBJ1-1, with unresolved D. V was cut by 2 bases and J by 7 bases, with 12 bases left in between. This CDR3 spans 13 amino acids. Germline loops: CDR1 SGHRS, CDR2 YFSETQ. Here the CDR3 reads CASSFGTAVEAFF. CDR3 coding DNA: TGCGCCAGCAGCTTCGGAACAGCGGTTGAAGCTTTCTTT.

This clonotype was detected a few times. The rearrangement uses TRBV4-1 and TRBJ2-1; TRBD2 matches at 7 bases. Germline V gives CDR1 MGHRA, CDR2 YSYEKL. The length of the CDR3 is 15 residues. Trimming cost V 2 bases and J 8 bases; bases outside gene matches: 9. CDR3 region: CASSQHVGGIYEQFF. CDR3 sequence (DNA): TGCGCCAGCAGCCAACATGTGGGAGGGATTTATGAGCAGTTCTTC.

The chain is built from TRBV6-2 or TRBV6-3 and TRBJ2-7, with D possibly matching TRBD1 (5 bases). This CDR3 is 12 amino acids long. V shed 2 bases and J shed 4 bases, with 6 bases lying between them. Per germline, CDR1 MNHEY and CDR2 SVGEGT. CDR3 DNA: TGTGCCAGCAGTTACCGACAGTACGAGCAGTACTTC. Translated, it gives CASSYRQYEQYF.

The chain couples TRBV6-1 to TRBJ2-1; 7 bases line up with TRBD2. The ends lost 5 bases at V and 5 bases at J; junction bases unmatched: 12. This CDR3 has 16 residues. Per the germline V gene, CDR1 is MNHNS and CDR2 is SASEGT. In DNA, the CDR3 is TGTGCCAGCAGTCCCCTTGGCGGGAGAGGACACAATGAGCAGTTCTTC. Translated, it gives CASSPLGGRGHNEQFF.

This clonotype showed up just a few times. V gene TRBV28 combines with J gene TRBJ1-1; 10 bases are a match to TRBD1. The trim removed 5 bases at V and 3 bases at J, leaving 9 bases unmatched. Germline lookup yields CDR1 MDHEN and CDR2 SYDVKM. This CDR3 has 16 amino acids. In nucleotides, the CDR3 is TGTGCCAGCAGTCTCGGGACAGGGGTCGGGGACACTGAAGCTTTCTTT. This encodes CASSLGTGVGDTEAFF.

This clonotype was detected only a few times. This chain joins TRBV2 and TRBJ1-1; D might be TRBD1 (5 bases). The ends were cut back, 5 bases at V and 1 base at J, with 11 bases in the middle. Germline V lookup: CDR1 SNHLY, CDR2 FYNNEI. The CDR3 sequence is 14 residues long. CDR3 sequence: CASSRTSWNTEAFF. The CDR3 DNA sequence: TGTGCCAGCAGTCGGACAAGCTGGAACACTGAAGCTTTCTTT.

The V call is TRBV29-1, the J call TRBJ2-3; 9 nucleotides align to TRBD2. V dropped 7 bases and J dropped 4; count of bases not matched to a gene: 6. CDR1 and CDR2 from the germline V gene are SQVTM and ANQGSEA. The CDR3 runs 13 residues. For the CDR3, the DNA is TGCAGCGCTGTAGCGGGAGCGGCAGATACGCAGTATTTT. This translates into CSAVAGAADTQYF.

The chain uses TRBV4-1 and TRBJ2-1, with TRBD2 identical over 7 bases. V gave up 0 bases and J gave up 0 bases; unmatched junction bases: 5. The germline CDR1 and CDR2 sequences are MGHRA and YSYEKL. This CDR3 is 17 amino acids long. In DNA, the CDR3 is TGCGCCAGCAGCCAAGATGTAGGCGGGAGCTCCTACAATGAGCAGTTCTTC. This sequence encodes CASSQDVGGSSYNEQFF.

The sample holds a few counts of this clonotype. The CDR3 loop reads CASSLGQGVTDTQYF. The CDR3 DNA follows: TGCGCCAGCAGCTTGGGACAGGGGGTAACAGATACGCAGTATTTT. The chain joins TRBV5-1 to TRBJ2-3, with 9 bases aligning to TRBD1. Trimming at V came to 0 bases and at J to 3 bases, leaving 2 bases not matched to a gene. Germline CDR1 and CDR2: SGHRS and YFSETQ. The CDR3 totals 15 residues. Using reference TRBV5-1 and TRBJ2-3 for the parts outside the CDR3, the full variable domain is KAGVTQTPRYLIKTRGQQVTLSCSPISGHRSVSWYQQTPGQGLQFLFEYFSETQRNKGNFPGRFSGRQFSNSRSEMNVSTLELGDSALYLCASSLGQGVTDTQYFGPGTRLTVL.

The CDR3, as DNA: TGCAGCGTTGGCCGGGACTATTGCAATGAGCAGTTCTTC. As protein: CSVGRDYCNEQFF. The rearrangement uses TRBV29-1 and TRBJ2-1; 7 bases agree with TRBD2. The CDR3 runs to 13 residues. Germline V CDR1 and CDR2: SQVTM, ANQGSEA. After removal of 4 bases from V and 6 bases from J, the junction contained 6 bases not matched to a gene.

The rearrangement links TRBV12-3 or TRBV12-4 to TRBJ2-5; possible D gene TRBD1, 6 bases. V lost 4 bases to trimming and J lost 3 bases, with 18 bases between them. The CDR3 consists of 16 residues. CDR3 protein: CASSSWKQGREETQYF. CDR3 DNA sequence: TGTGCCAGCAGTTCCTGGAAACAGGGACGGGAAGAGACCCAGTACTTC.

The chain has TRBV27 and TRBJ1-1, with D possibly being TRBD1 (6 bases). This CDR3 contains 15 residues. Trimming left V 4 bases short and J 2 bases short, with 14 bases between. In germline, CDR1 is MNHEY, CDR2 SMNVEV (reference sequence). The CDR3, as DNA: TGTGCCAGCAGTTCCTACGGGACACTCAACACTGAAGCTTTCTTT. This sequence encodes CASSSYGTLNTEAFF.